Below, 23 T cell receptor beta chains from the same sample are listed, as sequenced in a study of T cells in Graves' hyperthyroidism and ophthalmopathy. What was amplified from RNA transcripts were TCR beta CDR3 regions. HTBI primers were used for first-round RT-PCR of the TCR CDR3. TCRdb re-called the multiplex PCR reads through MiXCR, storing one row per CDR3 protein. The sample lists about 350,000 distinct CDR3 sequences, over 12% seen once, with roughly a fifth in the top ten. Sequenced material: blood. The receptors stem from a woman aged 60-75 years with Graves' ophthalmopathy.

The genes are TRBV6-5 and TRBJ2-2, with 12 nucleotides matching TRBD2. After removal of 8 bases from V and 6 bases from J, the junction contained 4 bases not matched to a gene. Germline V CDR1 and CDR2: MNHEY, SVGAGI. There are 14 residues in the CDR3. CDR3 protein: CASGRLAGAGELFF. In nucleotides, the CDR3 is TGTGCCAGCGGAAGACTAGCGGGAGCCGGGGAGCTGTTTTTT.

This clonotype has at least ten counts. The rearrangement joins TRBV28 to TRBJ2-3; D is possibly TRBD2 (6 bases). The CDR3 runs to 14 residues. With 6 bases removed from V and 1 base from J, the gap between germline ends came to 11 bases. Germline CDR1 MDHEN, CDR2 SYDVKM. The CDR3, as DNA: TGTGCCAGCAGCCGGGACTCCCGCACAGATACGCAGTATTTT. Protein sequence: CASSRDSRTDTQYF.

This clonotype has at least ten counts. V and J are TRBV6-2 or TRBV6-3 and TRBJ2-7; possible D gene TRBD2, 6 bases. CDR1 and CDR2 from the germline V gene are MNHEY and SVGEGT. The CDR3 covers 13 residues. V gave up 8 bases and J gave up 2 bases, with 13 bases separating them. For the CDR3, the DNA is TGTGCCAGCCATCCGCGGGAAGCCTACGAGCAGTACTTC. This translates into CASHPREAYEQYF.

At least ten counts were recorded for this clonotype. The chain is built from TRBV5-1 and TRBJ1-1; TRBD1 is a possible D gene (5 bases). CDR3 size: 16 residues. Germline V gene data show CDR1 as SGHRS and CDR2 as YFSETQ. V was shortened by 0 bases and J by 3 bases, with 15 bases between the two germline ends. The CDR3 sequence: CASSLEGPQGYTEAFF. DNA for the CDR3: TGCGCCAGCAGCTTGGAAGGGCCCCAGGGTTACACTGAAGCTTTCTTT.

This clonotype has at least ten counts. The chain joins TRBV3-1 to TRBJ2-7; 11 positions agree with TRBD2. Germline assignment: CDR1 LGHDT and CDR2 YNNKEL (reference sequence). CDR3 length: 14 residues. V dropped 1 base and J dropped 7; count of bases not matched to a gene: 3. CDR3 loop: CASSQGASGREQYF. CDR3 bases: TGTGCCAGCAGCCAAGGTGCTAGCGGGAGGGAGCAGTACTTC.

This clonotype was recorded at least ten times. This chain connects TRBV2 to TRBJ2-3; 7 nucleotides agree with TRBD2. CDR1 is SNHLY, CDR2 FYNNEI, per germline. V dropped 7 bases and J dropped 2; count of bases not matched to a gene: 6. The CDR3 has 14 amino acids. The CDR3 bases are TGTGCCAGCAAGTGGGGGGGGACCACAGATACGCAGTATTTT. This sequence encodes CASKWGGTTDTQYF.

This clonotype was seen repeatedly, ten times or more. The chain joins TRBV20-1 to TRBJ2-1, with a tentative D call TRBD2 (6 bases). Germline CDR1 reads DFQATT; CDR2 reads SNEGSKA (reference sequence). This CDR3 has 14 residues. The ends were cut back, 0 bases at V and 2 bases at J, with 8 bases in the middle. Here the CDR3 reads CSARDLAPYNEQFF. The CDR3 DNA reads TGCAGTGCTAGAGATCTAGCGCCCTACAATGAGCAGTTCTTC.

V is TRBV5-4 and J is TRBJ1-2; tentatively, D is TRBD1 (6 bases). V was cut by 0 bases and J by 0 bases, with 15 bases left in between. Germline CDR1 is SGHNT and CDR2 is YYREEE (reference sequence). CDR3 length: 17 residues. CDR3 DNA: TGTGCCAGCAGCTTGGCGGGCAGGGGACGGGCTAACTATGGCTACACCTTC. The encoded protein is CASSLAGRGRANYGYTF.

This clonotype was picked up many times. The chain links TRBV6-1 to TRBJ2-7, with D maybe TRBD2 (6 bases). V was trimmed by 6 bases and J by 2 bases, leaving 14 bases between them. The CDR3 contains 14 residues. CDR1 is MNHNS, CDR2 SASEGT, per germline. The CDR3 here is CASSSRDSTYEQYF. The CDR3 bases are TGTGCCAGCAGCTCCCGGGACTCTACCTACGAGCAGTACTTC.

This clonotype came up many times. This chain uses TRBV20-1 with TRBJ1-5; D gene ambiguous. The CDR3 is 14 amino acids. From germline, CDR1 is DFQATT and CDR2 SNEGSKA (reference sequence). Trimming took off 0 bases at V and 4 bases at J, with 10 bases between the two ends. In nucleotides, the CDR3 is TGCAGTGCTAGAGAGGGCAACGTTAATCAGCCCCAGCATTTT. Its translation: CSAREGNVNQPQHF.

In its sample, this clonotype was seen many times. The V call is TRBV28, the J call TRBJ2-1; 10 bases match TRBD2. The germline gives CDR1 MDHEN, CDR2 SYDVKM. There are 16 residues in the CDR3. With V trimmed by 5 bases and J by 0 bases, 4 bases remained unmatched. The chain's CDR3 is CASSGTSAGSYNEQFF. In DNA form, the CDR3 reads TGTGCCAGCAGTGGGACTAGCGCCGGCTCCTACAATGAGCAGTTCTTC.

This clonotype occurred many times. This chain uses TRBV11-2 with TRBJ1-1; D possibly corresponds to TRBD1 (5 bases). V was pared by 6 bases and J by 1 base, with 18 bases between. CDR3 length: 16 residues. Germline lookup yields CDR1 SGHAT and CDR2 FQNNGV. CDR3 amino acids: CASRQPGRRTNTEAFF. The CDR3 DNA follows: TGTGCCAGCAGACAACCAGGGAGGCGGACGAACACTGAAGCTTTCTTT.

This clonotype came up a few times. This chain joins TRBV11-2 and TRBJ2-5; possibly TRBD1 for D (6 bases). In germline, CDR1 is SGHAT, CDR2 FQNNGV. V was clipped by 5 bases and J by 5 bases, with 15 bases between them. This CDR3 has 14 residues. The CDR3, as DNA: TGTGCCAGCAGCGCCGAAGGGCAGGGGGAGACCCAGTACTTC. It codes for CASSAEGQGETQYF.

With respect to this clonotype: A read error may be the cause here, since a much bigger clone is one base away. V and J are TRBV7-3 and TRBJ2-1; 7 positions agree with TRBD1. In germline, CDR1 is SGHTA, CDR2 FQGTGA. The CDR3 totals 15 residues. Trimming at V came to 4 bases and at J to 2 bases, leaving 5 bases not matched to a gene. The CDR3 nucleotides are TGTGCCAGCAGCTCAACAGGGGACGCCTACAATGAGCAGTTCTTC. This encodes CASSSTGDAYNEQFF.

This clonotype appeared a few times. The CDR3 reads CASSVGTGGIYEQYF. CDR3 nucleotides: TGTGCCAGCAGCGTAGGGACAGGGGGCATCTACGAGCAGTACTTC. This sequence joins TRBV9 and TRBJ2-7, with 11 bases that match TRBD1. Trimming cost V 0 bases and J 3 bases; bases outside gene matches: 2. Germline CDR1 reads SGDLS; CDR2 reads YYNGEE. This CDR3 is 15 amino acids long.

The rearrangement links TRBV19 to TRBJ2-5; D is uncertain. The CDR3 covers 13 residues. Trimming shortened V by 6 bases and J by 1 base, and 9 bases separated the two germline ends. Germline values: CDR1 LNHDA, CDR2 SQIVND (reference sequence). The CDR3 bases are TGTGCCAGTAGCAACCGGGCCCAAGAGACCCAGTACTTC. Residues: CASSNRAQETQYF.

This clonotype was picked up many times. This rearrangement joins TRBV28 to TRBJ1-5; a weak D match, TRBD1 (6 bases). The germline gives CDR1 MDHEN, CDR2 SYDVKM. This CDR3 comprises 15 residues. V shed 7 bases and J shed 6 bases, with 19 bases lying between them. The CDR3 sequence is CASTWGRGSSQPQHF. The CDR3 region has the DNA TGTGCCAGCACCTGGGGCAGGGGTTCATCTCAGCCCCAGCATTTT.

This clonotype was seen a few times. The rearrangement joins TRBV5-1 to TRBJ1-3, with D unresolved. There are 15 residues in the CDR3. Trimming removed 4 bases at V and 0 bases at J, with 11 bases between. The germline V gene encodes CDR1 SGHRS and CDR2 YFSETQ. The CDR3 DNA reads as TGCGCCAGCAGCCCGGACCGATACTCTGGAAACACCATATATTTT. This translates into CASSPDRYSGNTIYF.

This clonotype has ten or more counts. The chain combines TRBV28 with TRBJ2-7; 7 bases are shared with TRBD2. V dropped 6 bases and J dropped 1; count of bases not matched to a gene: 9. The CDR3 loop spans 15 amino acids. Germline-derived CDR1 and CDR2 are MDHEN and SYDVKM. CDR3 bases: TGTGCCAGCAGCTTGAGCGGGACTGGGTCCTACGAGCAGTACTTC. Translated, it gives CASSLSGTGSYEQYF. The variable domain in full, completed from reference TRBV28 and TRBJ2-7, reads DVKVTQSSRYLVKRTGEKVFLECVQDMDHENMFWYRQDPGLGLRLIYFSYDVKMKEKGDIPEGYSVSREKKERFSLILESASTNQTSMYLCASSLSGTGSYEQYFGPGTRLTVT.

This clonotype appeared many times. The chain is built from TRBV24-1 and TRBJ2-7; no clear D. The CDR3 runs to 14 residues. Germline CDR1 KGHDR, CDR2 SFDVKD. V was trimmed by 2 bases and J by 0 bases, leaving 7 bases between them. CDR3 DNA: TGTGCCACCAGTGATTCGGGCGGCTCCTACGAGCAGTACTTC. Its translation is CATSDSGGSYEQYF.

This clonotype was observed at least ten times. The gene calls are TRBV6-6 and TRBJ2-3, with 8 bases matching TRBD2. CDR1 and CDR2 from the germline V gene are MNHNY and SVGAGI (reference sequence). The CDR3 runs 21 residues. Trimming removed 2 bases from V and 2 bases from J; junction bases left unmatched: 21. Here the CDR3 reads CASSYPPPGTSPQEATDTQYF. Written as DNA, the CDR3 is TGTGCCAGCAGTTACCCTCCCCCCGGGACTAGTCCCCAGGAAGCCACAGATACGCAGTATTTT.

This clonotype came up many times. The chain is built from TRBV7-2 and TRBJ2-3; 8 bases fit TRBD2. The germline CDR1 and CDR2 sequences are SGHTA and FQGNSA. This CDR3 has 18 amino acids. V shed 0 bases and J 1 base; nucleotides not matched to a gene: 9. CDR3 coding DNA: TGTGCCAGCAGCTTAGCCCCACCTATAGCGGGGCGCACAGATACGCAGTATTTT. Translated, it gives CASSLAPPIAGRTDTQYF. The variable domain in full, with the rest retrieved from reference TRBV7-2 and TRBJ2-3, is GAGVSQSPSNKVTEKGKDVELRCDPISGHTALYWYRQSLGQGLEFLIYFQGNSAPDKSGLPSDRFSAERTGGSVSTLTIQRTQQEDSAVYLCASSLAPPIAGRTDTQYFGPGTRLTVL.

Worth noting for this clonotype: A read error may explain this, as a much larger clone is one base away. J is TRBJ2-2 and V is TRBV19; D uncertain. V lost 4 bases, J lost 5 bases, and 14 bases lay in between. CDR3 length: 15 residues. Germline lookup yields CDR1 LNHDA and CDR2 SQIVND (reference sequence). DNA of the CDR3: TGTGCCAGTAGTACCCGGACGACACCAACCGGGGAGCTGTTTTTT. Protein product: CASSTRTTPTGELFF.